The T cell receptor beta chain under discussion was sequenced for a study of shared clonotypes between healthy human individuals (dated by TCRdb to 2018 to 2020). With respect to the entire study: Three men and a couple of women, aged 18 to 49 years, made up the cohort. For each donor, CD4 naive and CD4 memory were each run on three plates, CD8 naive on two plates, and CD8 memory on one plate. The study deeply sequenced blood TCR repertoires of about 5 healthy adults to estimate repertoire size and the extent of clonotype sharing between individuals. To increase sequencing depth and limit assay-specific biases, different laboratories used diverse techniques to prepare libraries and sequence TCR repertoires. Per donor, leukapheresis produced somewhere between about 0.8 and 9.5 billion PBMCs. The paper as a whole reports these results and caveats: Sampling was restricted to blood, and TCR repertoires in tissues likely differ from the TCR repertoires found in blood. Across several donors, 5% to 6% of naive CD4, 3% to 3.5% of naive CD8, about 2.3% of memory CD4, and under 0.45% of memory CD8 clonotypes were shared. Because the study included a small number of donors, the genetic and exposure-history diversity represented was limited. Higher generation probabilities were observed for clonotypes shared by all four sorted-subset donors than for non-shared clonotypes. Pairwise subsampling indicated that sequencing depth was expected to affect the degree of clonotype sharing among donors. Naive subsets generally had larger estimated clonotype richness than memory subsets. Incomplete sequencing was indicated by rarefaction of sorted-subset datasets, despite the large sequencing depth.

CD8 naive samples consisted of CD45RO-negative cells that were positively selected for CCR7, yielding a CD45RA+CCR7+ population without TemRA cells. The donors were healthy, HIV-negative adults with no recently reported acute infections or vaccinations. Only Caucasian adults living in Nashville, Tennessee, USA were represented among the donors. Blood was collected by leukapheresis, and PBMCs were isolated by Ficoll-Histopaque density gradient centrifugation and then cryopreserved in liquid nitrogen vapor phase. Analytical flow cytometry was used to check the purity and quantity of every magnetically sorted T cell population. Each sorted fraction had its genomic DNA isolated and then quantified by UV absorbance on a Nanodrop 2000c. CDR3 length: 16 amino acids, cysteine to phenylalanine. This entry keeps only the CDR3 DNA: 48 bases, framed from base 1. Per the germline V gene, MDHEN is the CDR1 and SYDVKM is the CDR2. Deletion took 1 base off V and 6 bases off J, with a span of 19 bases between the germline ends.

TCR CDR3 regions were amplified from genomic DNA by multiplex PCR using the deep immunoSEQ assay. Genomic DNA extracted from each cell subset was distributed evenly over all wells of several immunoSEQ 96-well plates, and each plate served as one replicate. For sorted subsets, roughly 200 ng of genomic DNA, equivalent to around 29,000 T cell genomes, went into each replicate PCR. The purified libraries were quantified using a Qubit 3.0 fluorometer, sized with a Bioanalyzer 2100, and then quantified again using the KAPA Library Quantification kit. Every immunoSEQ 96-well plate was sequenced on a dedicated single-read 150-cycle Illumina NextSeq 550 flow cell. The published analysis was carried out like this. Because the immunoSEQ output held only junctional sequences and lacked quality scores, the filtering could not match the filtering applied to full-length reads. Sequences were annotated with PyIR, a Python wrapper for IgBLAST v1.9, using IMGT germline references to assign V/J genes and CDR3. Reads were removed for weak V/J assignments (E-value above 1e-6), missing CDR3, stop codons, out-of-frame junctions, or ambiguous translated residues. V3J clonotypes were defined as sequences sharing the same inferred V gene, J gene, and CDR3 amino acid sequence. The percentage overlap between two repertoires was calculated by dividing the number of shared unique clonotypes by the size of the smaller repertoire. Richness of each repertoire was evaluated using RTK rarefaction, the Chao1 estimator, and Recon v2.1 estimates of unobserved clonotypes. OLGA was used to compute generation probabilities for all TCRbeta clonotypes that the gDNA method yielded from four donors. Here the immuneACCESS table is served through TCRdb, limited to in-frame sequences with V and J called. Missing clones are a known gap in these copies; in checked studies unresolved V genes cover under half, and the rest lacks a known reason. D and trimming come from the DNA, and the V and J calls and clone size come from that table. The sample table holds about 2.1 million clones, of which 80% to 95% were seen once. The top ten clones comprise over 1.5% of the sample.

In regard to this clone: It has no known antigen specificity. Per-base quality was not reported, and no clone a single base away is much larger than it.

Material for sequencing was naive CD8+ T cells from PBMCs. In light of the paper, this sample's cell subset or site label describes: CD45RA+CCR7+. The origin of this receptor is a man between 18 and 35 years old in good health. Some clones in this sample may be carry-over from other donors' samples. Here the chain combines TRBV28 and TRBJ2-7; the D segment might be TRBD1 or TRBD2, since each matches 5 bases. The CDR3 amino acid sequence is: CASSLLSLVNGGEQYF. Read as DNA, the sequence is TGTGCCAGCAGTTTATTGAGCCTAGTGAATGGGGGCGAGCAGTACTTC.